Below are 8 T cell receptor beta chains sequenced from a single sample in a study of blood T cell repertoires in COVID-19. Libraries were prepared by immunoSEQ multiplex PCR; TCRdb keeps only in-frame clonotypes and omits some of them. Among approximately 450,000 clones listed, 80% to 90% were seen once. Sample: PBMCs or T cells enriched from blood (not recorded which). These receptors were taken from a man aged 30 to 39 who had recovered from COVID-19.

This chain joins TRBV29-1 and TRBJ2-3, with TRBD1 identical over 7 bases. Germline assignment: CDR1 SQVTM and CDR2 ANQGSEA. This CDR3 region has 13 residues. After removal of 5 bases from V and 1 base from J, the junction contained 3 bases not matched to a gene. The CDR3 coding sequence is TGCAGCGTTAGACAGGGCGGCACAGATACGCAGTATTTT. Translating it yields CSVRQGGTDTQYF.

V gene TRBV6-5 combines with J gene TRBJ2-1, with D unresolved. This CDR3 spans 14 amino acids. CDR1 MNHEY and CDR2 SVGAGI come from the germline V gene. V was shortened by 8 bases and J by 1 base, with 12 bases between the two germline ends. The CDR3 spells CASAPAGSYNEQFF. CDR3 bases: TGTGCCAGCGCTCCTGCCGGGTCCTACAATGAGCAGTTCTTC.

As regards this clone: This sample also contains other DNA sequences that code for the same CDR3. This chain links TRBV27 with TRBJ2-1; D might be TRBD2 (6 bases). Trimming stripped 2 bases from V and 9 bases from J, with 11 bases between. Germline V lookup: CDR1 MNHEY, CDR2 SMNVEV (reference sequence). This CDR3 region has 13 residues. The CDR3 bases are TGTGCCAGCAGTTTAGCCGGAGCGGGTGAGCAGTTCTTC. Translated, it gives CASSLAGAGEQFF.

The chain recombines TRBV10-3 with TRBJ2-2; D remains unclear. CDR1 ENHRY and CDR2 SYGVKD come from the germline V gene. This CDR3 has 16 residues. Trimming cost V 10 bases and J 4 bases, with 22 bases left between them. The CDR3 DNA sequence: TGTGCCACTACCGGTTCCCTCCACGAGGTCACCGGGGAGCTGTTTTTT. Its translation is CATTGSLHEVTGELFF.

This clone was counted a few times. The chain couples TRBV27 to TRBJ1-6, with 9 bases that match TRBD1. J lost 4 bases, V lost 9 bases, and 4 bases had no gene match. CDR3 size: 14 residues. Germline V gene data show CDR1 as MNHEY and CDR2 as SMNVEV (reference sequence). CDR3 sequence (DNA): TGTGCCAGTGGGACAGGGCTTTATAATTCACCCCTCCACTTT. Its translation: CASGTGLYNSPLHF.

To note about this clone: One end of the junction fails to match germline, which may point to a read error. V gene TRBV7-7 combines with J gene TRBJ2-2, with 7 bases that match TRBD2. The CDR3 totals 17 residues. Germline CDR1 and CDR2: SSHAT and FNYEAQ (reference sequence). CDR3 DNA sequence: TGTGCTAGCAGCCCAGTCGCGGGAGCGGCCAACACCGGGGAGCTGTTTTTT. It specifies CASSPVAGAANTGELFF.

This clone appeared once. This chain joins TRBV25-1 and TRBJ1-2; 9 bases agree with TRBD1. The CDR3 totals 14 residues. With 3 bases clipped from V and 4 bases from J, the junction kept 3 bases outside the gene matches. From germline, CDR1 is MGHDK and CDR2 SYGVNS. For the CDR3, the DNA is TGTGCCAGCAGTGAGAGACAGGGGGGCTATGGCTACACCTTC. Translated: CASSERQGGYGYTF.

V usage is TRBV29-1 and J usage is TRBJ2-2, with no clear D. The CDR3 is made up of 13 amino acids. The V and J ends lost 7 bases and 5 bases respectively, with 14 bases between them. Germline loops: CDR1 SQVTM, CDR2 ANQGSEA. The CDR3 sequence is CSASLQETGELFF. CDR3 sequence (DNA): TGCAGCGCTTCTCTTCAGGAAACCGGGGAGCTGTTTTTT.